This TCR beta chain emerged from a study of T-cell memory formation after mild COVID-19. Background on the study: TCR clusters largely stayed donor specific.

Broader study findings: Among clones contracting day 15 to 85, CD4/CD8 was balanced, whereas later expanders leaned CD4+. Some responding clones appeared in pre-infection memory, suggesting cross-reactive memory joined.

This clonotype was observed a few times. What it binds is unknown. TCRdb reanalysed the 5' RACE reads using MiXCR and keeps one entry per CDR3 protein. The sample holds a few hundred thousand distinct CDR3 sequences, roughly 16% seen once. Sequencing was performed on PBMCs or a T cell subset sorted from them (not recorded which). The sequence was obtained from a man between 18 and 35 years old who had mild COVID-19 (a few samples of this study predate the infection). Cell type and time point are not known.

CDR3 protein: CASSSRGARETQYF. CDR3 DNA sequence: TGTGCCAGCAGTTCCCGGGGGGCTCGGGAGACCCAGTACTTC. This chain uses TRBV27 with TRBJ2-5; D may be TRBD2 (7 bases). Trimming took 4 bases from V and 5 from J, leaving 14 bases between them. This CDR3 is 14 amino acids long. CDR1 is MNHEY and CDR2 is SMNVEV in the germline V gene (reference sequence).